The 18 T cell receptor beta chains reported below all come from one sample, sequenced in a study of shared clonotypes between healthy human individuals (dated by TCRdb to 2020 to 2021). The library was made by the immunoSEQ multiplex PCR assay. TCRdb took over this immuneACCESS table, retaining in-frame rearrangements with V and J assigned. Such tables are incomplete; in checked studies, under half of the missing clones stem from an unresolved V gene, and the remainder is unexplained. The sample profile shows approximately 720,000 clones; around 90% of them were found once. Roughly 24% of the sample goes to the ten largest clones. CD8 naive samples consisted of CD45RO-negative cells that were positively selected for CCR7, yielding a CD45RA+CCR7+ population without TemRA cells. The sequencing sample was made of naive CD8+ T cells sorted from blood. The sample's cell subset or site label, decoded: CD45RA+CCR7+. These receptors all come from a man aged 25-45 years in good health.

The gene calls are TRBV4-1 and TRBJ2-3, with 7 positions matching TRBD2. Germline V gene data show CDR1 as MGHRA and CDR2 as YSYEKL. The CDR3 totals 14 residues. Trimming removed 5 bases from V and 3 bases from J; junction bases left unmatched: 5. The CDR3 here is CASSNLAETDTQYF. CDR3 sequence (DNA): TGCGCCAGCAGCAACCTAGCGGAGACAGATACGCAGTATTTT.

The CDR3 DNA follows: TGTGCCAGCACTGGGACCGGGGGCGCAGATACGCAGTATTTT. The encoded protein is CASTGTGGADTQYF. This chain uses TRBV11-2 with TRBJ2-3; TRBD1 or TRBD2 may be the D gene (6 bases each). The germline V and J ends were trimmed by 7 bases and 4 bases, with 15 bases remaining between them. From germline, CDR1 is SGHAT and CDR2 FQNNGV. The CDR3 has 14 amino acids.

The chain recombines TRBV20-1 with TRBJ2-7; D unresolved. The germline V gene has CDR1 DFQATT and CDR2 SNEGSKA (reference sequence). CDR3 length: 10 amino acids. Trimming took off 6 bases at V and 5 bases at J, with 8 bases between the two ends. CDR3 residues: CSAETHEQYF. The CDR3 bases are TGCAGTGCGGAAACCCACGAGCAGTACTTC.

This chain connects TRBV9 to TRBJ1-2; TRBD1 matches at 8 bases. The CDR3 spans 14 residues. With 4 bases clipped from V and 8 bases from J, the junction kept 10 bases outside the gene matches. Germline CDR1 is SGDLS and CDR2 is YYNGEE. The CDR3 region has the DNA TGTGCCAGCAGCTTGCCCGGGACAGGCATCGGCTACACCTTC. This translates into CASSLPGTGIGYTF.

Notes on this clone: Different DNA sequences within this sample yield the same CDR3. The V gene is TRBV4-1, the J gene TRBJ2-7; 7 bases agree with TRBD1. Germline lookup yields CDR1 MGHRA and CDR2 YSYEKL. V lost 1 base, J lost 0 bases, and 3 bases stayed unmatched. The CDR3 is 15 residues long. CDR3 in amino acids: CASSQASGGSYEQYF. The CDR3 DNA is TGCGCCAGCAGCCAAGCTTCAGGGGGCTCCTACGAGCAGTACTTC.

The V and J genes are TRBV7-6 and TRBJ2-7; TRBD1 matches at 9 bases. CDR1 and CDR2 (germline): SGHVS, FNYEAQ. This CDR3 region has 15 residues. With V trimmed by 4 bases and J by 3 bases, 7 bases remained unmatched. The CDR3 here is CASSSRRGQGYEQYF. The CDR3 coding sequence is TGTGCCAGCAGCTCCCGGAGGGGACAGGGCTACGAGCAGTACTTC.

The chain combines TRBV7-9 with TRBJ2-7; 7 nucleotides line up with TRBD2. The CDR3 sequence is 15 residues long. Germline assignment: CDR1 SEHNR and CDR2 FQNEAQ (reference sequence). After removal of 0 bases from V and 5 bases from J, the junction contained 7 bases not matched to a gene. The CDR3 here is CASSLAPGGVNEQYF. The CDR3 region has the DNA TGTGCCAGCAGCTTAGCGCCTGGGGGGGTGAACGAGCAGTACTTC.

This clone was observed a single time. The chain is built from TRBV10-3 and TRBJ1-1; 10 bases line up with TRBD1. Germline-derived CDR1 and CDR2 are ENHRY and SYGVKD. Unmatched junction bases numbered 4, after V lost 3 bases and J lost 3 bases. The length of the CDR3 is 15 residues. This CDR3 reads CAISEGTGADTEAFF. In DNA, the CDR3 is TGTGCCATCAGTGAAGGGACAGGGGCGGACACTGAAGCTTTCTTT.

The J gene is TRBJ2-5, the V gene TRBV7-9, with 10 bases identical to TRBD2. This CDR3 comprises 13 residues. V lost 6 bases, J lost 7 bases, and 5 bases stayed unmatched. Germline loops: CDR1 SEHNR, CDR2 FQNEAQ (reference sequence). This CDR3 is CASRPGTSVTQYF. The DNA of the CDR3 is TGTGCCAGCAGGCCCGGGACTAGCGTGACCCAGTACTTC.

The chain combines TRBV4-3 with TRBJ2-1; 7 nucleotides line up with TRBD2. CDR3 length equals 15 residues. The V segment lost 0 bases and the J segment 13 bases; nucleotides outside the gene matches: 12. CDR1 LGHNA and CDR2 YSLEER come from the germline V gene. The CDR3 DNA reads as TGCGCCAGCAGCCAAGACAGTGTCGGGCTAGCGGCACAGTTCTTC. Protein product: CASSQDSVGLAAQFF.

This clone was found once. The chain combines TRBV15 with TRBJ1-4; TRBD1 is a possible D gene (5 bases). This CDR3 spans 16 amino acids. V was cut by 4 bases and J by 3 bases, with 15 bases left in between. Per germline, CDR1 LNHNV and CDR2 YYDKDF (reference sequence). CDR3 loop: CATSKSDGGPNEKLFF. CDR3 coding DNA: TGTGCCACCAGCAAATCAGACGGGGGTCCTAATGAAAAACTGTTTTTT.

J is TRBJ2-1 and V is TRBV11-3; D unclear. Trimming took off 5 bases at V and 9 bases at J, with 11 bases between the two ends. Germline V lookup: CDR1 SGHNT, CDR2 YENEEA. The CDR3 runs to 12 residues. Written as DNA, the CDR3 is TGTGCCAGCAGCCCAATGGAAGGTGAGCAGTTCTTC. Protein: CASSPMEGEQFF. The whole variable domain, remainder taken from reference TRBV11-3 and TRBJ2-1, is EAGVVQSPRYKIIEKKQPVAFWCNPISGHNTLYWYLQNLGQGPELLIRYENEEAVDDSQLPKDRFSAERLKGVDSTLKIQPAELGDSAVYLCASSPMEGEQFFGPGTRLTVL.

The rearrangement uses TRBV19 and TRBJ2-1; 13 bases fit TRBD2. V trimming: 5 bases; J trimming: 7 bases; junction bases outside the gene matches: 5. Germline CDR1 reads LNHDA; CDR2 reads SQIVND (reference sequence). This CDR3 comprises 15 residues. Here the CDR3 reads CASSLLAGGANEQFF. The CDR3 coding sequence is TGTGCCAGTAGTTTACTAGCGGGAGGGGCAAATGAGCAGTTCTTC.

The chain joins TRBV7-2 to TRBJ1-5; no clear D gene. Trimming stripped 5 bases from V and 0 bases from J, with 17 bases between. Per germline, CDR1 SGHTA and CDR2 FQGNSA. The CDR3 sequence is 17 residues long. For the CDR3, the DNA is TGTGCCAGCAGCCCGGAACCGACACTCTATAGCAATCAGCCCCAGCATTTT. Protein: CASSPEPTLYSNQPQHF.

The chain links TRBV2 to TRBJ2-4; D not resolved. The V gene lost 4 bases and the J gene lost 2 bases, with 12 bases spanning the gap. In germline, CDR1 is SNHLY, CDR2 FYNNEI. CDR3 size: 15 residues. The CDR3: CASSATVGSKNIQYF. The CDR3, as DNA: TGTGCCAGCAGTGCCACTGTCGGGTCCAAAAACATTCAGTACTTC.

This clone has just one count. This rearrangement joins TRBV4-1 to TRBJ2-1; TRBD2 matches at 8 bases. V shed 0 bases, J shed 4 bases, and the junction held 5 bases outside the gene matches. The CDR3 consists of 16 residues. The germline V gene encodes CDR1 MGHRA and CDR2 YSYEKL. CDR3 in DNA: TGCGCCAGCAGCCAAGAAAGTACTAGCGGATACAATGAGCAGTTCTTC. It encodes CASSQESTSGYNEQFF.

Only one count was recorded for this clone. The V gene is TRBV7-6, the J gene TRBJ2-1, with 13 positions matching TRBD2. CDR1 SGHVS and CDR2 FNYEAQ come from the germline V gene. The ends lost 4 bases at V and 4 bases at J; junction bases unmatched: 7. The CDR3 runs to 17 residues. The DNA for the CDR3 is TGTGCCAGCAGCTCGGAGCCGGGACTAGCGGGGTACAATGAGCAGTTCTTC. Its translation is CASSSEPGLAGYNEQFF. Full variable domain (outside the CDR3, taken from reference TRBV7-6 and TRBJ2-1): GAGVSQSPRYKVTKRGQDVALRCDPISGHVSLYWYRQALGQGPEFLTYFNYEAQQDKSGLPNDRFSAERPEGSISTLTIQRTEQRDSAMYRCASSSEPGLAGYNEQFFGPGTRLTVL.

The CDR3 protein is CASSYSNNLQYF. DNA for the CDR3: TGTGCCAGCAGTTACTCGAACAACCTCCAGTACTTC. The rearrangement joins TRBV6-5 to TRBJ2-5; D is unresolved. The CDR3 contains 12 residues. Germline CDR1 is MNHEY and CDR2 is SVGAGI. V shed 0 bases and J shed 10 bases, with 9 bases lying between them.